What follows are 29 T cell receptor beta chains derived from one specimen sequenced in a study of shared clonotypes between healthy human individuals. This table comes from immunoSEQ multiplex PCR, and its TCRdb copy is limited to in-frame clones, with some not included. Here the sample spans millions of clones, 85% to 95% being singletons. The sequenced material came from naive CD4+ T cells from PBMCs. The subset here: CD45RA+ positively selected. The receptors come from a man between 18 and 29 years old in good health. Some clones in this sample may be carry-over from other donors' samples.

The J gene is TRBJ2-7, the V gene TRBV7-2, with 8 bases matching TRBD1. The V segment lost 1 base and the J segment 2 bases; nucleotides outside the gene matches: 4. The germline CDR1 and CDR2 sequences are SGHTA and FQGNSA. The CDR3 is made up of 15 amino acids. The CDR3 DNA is TGTGCCAGCAGCTTAGAAGGGACAGGAACCTACGAGCAGTACTTC. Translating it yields CASSLEGTGTYEQYF.

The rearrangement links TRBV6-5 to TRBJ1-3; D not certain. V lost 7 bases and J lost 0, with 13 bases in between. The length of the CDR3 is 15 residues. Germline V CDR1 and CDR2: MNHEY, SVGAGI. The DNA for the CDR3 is TGTGCCAGCACCCCGAGCGTCAACTCTGGAAACACCATATATTTT. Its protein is CASTPSVNSGNTIYF.

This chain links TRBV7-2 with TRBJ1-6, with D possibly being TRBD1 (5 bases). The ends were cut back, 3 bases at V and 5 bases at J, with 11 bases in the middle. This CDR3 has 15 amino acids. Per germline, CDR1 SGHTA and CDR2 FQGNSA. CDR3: CASSFTGTHNSPLHF. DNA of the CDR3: TGTGCCAGCAGCTTCACCGGGACCCATAATTCACCCCTCCACTTT.

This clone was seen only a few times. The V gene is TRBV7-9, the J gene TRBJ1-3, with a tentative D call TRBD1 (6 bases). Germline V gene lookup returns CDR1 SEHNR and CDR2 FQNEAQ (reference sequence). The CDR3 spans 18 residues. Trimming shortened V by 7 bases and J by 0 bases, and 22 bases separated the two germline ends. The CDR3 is CASTNLLDSFDSGNTIYF. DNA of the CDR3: TGTGCCAGCACCAACCTCTTGGACAGCTTTGACTCTGGAAACACCATATATTTT.

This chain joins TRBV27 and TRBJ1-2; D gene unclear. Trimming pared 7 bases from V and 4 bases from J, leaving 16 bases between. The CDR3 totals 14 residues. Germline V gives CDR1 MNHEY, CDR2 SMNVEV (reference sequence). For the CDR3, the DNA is TGTGCCAGCAAACCGTCAGATATTTTCTATGGCTACACCTTC. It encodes CASKPSDIFYGYTF.

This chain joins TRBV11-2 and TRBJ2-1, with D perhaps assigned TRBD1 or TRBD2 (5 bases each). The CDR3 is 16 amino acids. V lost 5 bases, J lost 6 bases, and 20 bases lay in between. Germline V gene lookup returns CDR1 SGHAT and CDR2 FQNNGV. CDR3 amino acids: CASSPFGTPKSNEQFF. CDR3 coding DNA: TGTGCCAGCAGCCCGTTCGGGACCCCGAAGAGCAATGAGCAGTTCTTC.

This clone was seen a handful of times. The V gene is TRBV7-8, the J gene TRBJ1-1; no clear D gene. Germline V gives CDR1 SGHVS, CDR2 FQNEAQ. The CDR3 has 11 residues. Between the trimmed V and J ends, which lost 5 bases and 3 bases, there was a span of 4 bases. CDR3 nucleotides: TGTGCCAGCAGCCTCTACACTGAAGCTTTCTTT. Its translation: CASSLYTEAFF.

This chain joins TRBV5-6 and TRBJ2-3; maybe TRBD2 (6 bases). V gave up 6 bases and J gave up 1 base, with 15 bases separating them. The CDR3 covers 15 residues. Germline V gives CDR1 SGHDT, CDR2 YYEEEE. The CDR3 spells CASNLHSGGTDTQYF. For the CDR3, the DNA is TGTGCCAGCAACCTTCATAGCGGAGGCACAGATACGCAGTATTTT.

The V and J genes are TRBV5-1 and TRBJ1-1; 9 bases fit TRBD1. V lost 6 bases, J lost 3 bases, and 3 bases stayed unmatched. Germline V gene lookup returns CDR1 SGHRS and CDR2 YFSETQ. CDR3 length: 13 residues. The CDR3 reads CASTDRGDTEAFF. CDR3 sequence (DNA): TGCGCCAGCACTGACAGGGGGGACACTGAAGCTTTCTTT.

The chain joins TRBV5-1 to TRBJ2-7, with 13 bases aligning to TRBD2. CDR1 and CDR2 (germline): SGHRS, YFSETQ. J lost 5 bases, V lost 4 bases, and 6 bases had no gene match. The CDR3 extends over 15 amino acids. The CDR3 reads CASSGWTSGRNEQYF. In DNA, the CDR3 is TGCGCCAGCAGCGGCTGGACTAGCGGGAGAAACGAGCAGTACTTC.

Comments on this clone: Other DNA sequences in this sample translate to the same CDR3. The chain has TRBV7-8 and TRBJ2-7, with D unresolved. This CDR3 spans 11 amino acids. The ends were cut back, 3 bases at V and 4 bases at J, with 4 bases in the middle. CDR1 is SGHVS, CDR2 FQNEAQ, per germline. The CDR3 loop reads CASSLLYEQYF. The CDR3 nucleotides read TGTGCCAGCAGCTTGTTGTACGAGCAGTACTTC.

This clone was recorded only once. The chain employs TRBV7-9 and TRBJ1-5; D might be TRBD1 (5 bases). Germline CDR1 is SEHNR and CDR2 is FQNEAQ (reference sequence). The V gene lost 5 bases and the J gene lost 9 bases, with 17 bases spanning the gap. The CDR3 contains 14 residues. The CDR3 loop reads CASSPTEGRGPQHF. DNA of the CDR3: TGTGCCAGCAGCCCCACCGAGGGGCGCGGGCCCCAGCATTTT.

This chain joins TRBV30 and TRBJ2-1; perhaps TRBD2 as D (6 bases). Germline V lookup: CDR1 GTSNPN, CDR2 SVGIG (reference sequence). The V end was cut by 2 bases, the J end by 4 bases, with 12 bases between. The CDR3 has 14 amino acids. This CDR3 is CAWSFASAYNEQFF. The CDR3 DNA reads TGTGCCTGGAGTTTTGCTAGCGCGTACAATGAGCAGTTCTTC.

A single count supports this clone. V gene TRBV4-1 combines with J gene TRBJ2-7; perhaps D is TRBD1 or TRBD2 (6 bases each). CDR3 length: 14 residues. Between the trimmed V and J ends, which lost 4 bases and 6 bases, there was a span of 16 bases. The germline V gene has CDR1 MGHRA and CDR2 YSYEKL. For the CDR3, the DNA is TGCGCCAGCAGCCCCGAGGGGGGCCGGGGCGAGCAGTACTTC. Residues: CASSPEGGRGEQYF.

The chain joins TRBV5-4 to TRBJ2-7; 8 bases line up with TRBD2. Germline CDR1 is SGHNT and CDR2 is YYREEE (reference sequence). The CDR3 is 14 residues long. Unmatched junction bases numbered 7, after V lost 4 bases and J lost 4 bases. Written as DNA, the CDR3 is TGTGCCAGCAGCCGGAGCGGGAGCCTTTACGAGCAGTACTTC. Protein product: CASSRSGSLYEQYF. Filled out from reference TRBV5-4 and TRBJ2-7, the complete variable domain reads ETGVTQSPTHLIKTRGQQVTLRCSSQSGHNTVSWYQQALGQGPQFIFQYYREEENGRGNFPPRFSGLQFPNYSSELNVNALELDDSALYLCASSRSGSLYEQYFGPGTRLTVT.

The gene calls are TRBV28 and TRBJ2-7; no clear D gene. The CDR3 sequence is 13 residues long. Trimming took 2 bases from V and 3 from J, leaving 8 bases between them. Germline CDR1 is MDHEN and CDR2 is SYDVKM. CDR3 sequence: CASSLPLLYEQYF. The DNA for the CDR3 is TGTGCCAGCAGTTTACCTTTGCTCTACGAGCAGTACTTC.

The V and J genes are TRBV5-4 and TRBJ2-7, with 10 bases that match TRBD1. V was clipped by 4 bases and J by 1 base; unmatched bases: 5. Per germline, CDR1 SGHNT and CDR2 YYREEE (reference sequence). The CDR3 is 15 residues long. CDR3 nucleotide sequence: TGTGCCAGCAGCCCGAGACAGGGGGCGTCCTACGAGCAGTACTTC. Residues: CASSPRQGASYEQYF.

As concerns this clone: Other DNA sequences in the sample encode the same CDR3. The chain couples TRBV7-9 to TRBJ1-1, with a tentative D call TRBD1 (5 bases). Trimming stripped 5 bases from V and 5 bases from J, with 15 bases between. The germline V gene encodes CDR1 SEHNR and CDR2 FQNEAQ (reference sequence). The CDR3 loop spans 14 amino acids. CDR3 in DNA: TGTGCCAGCAGCCCGGGTCGTGGGGGGACTGAAGCTTTCTTT. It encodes CASSPGRGGTEAFF.

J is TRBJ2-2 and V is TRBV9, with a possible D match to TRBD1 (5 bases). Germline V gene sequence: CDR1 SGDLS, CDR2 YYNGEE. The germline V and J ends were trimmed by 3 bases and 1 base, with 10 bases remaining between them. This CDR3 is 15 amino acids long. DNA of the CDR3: TGTGCCAGCAGCGCCCCAGGGCTGAACACCGGGGAGCTGTTTTTT. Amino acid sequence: CASSAPGLNTGELFF.

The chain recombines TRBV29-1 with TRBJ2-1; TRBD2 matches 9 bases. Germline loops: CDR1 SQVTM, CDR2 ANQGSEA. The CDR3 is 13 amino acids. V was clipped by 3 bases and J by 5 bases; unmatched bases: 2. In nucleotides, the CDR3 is TGCAGCGTTGAGACTAGCGGAAACAATGAGCAGTTCTTC. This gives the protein CSVETSGNNEQFF.

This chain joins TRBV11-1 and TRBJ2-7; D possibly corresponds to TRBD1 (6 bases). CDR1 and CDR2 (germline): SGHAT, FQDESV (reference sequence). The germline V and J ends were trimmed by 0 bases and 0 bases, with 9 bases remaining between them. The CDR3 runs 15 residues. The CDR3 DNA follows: TGTGCCAGCAGCTTAGCGGCAGGGGTCTCCTACGAGCAGTACTTC. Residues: CASSLAAGVSYEQYF.

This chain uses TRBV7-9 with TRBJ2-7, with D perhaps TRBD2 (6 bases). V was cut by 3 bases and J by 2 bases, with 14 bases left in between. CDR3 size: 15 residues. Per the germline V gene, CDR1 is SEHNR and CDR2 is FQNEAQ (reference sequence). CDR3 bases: TGTGCCAGCAGCTTCATCCTTAGCGGACCCTACGAGCAGTACTTC. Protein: CASSFILSGPYEQYF.

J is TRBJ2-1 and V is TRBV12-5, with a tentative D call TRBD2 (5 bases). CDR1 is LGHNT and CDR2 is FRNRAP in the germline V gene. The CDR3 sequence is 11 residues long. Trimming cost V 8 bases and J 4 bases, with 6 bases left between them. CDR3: CASSGYNEQFF. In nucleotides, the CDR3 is TGTGCTAGTTCGGGGTACAATGAGCAGTTCTTC.

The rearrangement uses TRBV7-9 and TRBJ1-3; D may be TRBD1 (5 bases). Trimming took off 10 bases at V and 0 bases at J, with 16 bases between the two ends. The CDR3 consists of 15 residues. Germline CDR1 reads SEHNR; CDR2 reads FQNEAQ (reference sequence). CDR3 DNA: TGTGCCACCCGAGCGGGGGTGATCTCTGGAAACACCATATATTTT. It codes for CATRAGVISGNTIYF.

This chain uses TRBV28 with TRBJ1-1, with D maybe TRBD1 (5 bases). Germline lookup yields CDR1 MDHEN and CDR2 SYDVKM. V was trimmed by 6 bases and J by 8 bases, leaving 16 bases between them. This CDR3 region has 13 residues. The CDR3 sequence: CASREAGRTEAFF. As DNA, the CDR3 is TGTGCCAGCAGGGAGGCGGGACGAACAGAAGCTTTCTTT.

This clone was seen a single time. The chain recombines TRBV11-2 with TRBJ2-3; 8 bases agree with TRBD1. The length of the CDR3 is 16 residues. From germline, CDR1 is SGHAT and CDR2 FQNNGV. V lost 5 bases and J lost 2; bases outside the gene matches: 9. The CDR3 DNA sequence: TGTGCCAGCAGCCCAGGGGGCCGGGCTCACACAGATACGCAGTATTTT. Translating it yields CASSPGGRAHTDTQYF.

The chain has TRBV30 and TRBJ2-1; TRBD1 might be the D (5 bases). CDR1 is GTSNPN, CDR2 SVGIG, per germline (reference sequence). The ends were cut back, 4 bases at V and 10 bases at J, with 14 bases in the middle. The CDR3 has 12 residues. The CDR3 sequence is CAWMVWKGEQFF. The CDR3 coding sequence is TGTGCCTGGATGGTCTGGAAGGGGGAGCAGTTCTTC. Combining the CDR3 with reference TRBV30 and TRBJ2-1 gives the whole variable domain SQTIHQWPATLVQPVGSPLSLECTVEGTSNPNLYWYRQAAGRGLQLLFYSVGIGQISSEVPQNLSASRPQDRQFILSSKKLLLSDSGFYLCAWMVWKGEQFFGPGTRLTVL.

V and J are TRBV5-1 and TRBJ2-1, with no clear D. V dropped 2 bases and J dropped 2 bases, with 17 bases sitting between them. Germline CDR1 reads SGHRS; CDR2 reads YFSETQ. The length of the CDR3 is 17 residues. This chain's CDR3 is CASSFMGSPWPYNEQFF. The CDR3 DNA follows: TGCGCCAGCAGCTTTATGGGTAGCCCTTGGCCCTACAATGAGCAGTTCTTC.

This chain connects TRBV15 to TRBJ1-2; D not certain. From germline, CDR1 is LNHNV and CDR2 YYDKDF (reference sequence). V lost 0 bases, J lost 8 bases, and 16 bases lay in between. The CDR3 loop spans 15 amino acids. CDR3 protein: CATSRDTGARSGYTF. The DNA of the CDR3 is TGTGCCACCAGCAGAGATACGGGCGCCAGGTCGGGCTACACCTTC.